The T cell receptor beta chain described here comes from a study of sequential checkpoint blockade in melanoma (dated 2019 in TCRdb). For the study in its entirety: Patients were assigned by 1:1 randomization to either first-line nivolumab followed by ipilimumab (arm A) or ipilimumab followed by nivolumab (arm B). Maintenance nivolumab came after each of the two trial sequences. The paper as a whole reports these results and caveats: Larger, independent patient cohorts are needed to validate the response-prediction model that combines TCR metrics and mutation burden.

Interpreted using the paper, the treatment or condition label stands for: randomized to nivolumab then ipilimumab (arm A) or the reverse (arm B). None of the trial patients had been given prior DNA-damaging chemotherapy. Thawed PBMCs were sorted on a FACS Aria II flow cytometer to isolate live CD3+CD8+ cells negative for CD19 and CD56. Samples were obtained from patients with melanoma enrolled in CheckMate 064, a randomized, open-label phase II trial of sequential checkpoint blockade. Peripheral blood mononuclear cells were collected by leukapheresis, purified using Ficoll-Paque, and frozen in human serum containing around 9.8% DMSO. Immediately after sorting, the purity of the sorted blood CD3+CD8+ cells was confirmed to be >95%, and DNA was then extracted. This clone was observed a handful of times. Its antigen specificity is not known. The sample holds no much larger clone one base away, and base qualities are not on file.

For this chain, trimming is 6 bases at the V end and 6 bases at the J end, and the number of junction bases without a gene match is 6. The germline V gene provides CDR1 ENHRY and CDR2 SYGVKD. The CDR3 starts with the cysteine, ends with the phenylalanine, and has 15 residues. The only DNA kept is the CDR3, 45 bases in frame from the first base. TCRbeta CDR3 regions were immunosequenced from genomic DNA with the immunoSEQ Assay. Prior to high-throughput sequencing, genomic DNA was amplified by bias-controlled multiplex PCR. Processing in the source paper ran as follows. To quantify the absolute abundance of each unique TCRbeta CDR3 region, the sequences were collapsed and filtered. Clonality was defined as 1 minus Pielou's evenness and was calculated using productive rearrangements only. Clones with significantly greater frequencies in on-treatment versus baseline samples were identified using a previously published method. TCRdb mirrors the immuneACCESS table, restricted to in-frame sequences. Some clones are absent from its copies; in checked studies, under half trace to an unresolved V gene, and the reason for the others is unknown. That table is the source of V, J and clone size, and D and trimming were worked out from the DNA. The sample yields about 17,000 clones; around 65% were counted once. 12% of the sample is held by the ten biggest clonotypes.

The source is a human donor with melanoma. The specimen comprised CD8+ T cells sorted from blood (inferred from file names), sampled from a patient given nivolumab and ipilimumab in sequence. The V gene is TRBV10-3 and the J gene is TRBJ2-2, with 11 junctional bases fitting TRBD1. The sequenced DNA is TGTGCCATCAGCCCCGGGACAGGGGGTCCCGGGGAGCTGTTTTTT. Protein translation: CAISPGTGGPGELFF.